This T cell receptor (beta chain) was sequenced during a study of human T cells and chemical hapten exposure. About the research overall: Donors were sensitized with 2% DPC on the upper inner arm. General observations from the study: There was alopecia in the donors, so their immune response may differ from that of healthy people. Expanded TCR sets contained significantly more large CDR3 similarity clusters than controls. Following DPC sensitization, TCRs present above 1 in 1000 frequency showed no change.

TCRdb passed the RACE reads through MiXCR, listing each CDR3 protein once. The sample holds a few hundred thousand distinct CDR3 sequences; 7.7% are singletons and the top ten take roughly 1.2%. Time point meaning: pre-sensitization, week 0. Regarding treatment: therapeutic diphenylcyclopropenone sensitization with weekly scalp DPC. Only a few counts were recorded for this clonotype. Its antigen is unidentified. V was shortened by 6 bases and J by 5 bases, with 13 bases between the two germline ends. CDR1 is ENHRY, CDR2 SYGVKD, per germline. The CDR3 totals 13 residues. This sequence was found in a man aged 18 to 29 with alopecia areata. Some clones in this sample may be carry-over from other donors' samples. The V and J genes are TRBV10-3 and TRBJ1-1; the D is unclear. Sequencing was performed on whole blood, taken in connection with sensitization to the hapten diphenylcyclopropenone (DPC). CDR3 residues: CAISQLSITEAFF. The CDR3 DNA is TGTGCCATCAGCCAATTAAGTATTACTGAAGCTTTCTTT.